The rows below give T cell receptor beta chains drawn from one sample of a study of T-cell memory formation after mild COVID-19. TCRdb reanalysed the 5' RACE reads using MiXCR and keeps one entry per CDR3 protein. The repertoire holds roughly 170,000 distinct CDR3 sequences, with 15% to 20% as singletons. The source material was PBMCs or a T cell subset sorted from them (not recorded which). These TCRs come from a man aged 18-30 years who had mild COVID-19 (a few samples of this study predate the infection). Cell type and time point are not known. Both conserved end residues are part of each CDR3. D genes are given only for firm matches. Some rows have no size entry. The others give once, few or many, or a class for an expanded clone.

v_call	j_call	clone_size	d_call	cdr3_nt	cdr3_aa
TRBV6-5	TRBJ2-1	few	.	TGTGCCAGCAGCCCATCCGAGGGACGGGAGCAGTTCTTC	CASSPSEGREQFF
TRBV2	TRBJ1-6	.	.	TGTGCCAGCAGTGAGCAGACAGTACCCCTCCACTTT	CASSEQTVPLHF
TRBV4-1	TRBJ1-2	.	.	TGCGCCAGCAGCCCGACTTGGACAGAAAACTATGGCTACACCTTC	CASSPTWTENYGYTF
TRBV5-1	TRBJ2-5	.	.	TGCGCCAGCAGCTTAAACACGGCCCAGGGGGAGACCCAGTACTTC	CASSLNTAQGETQYF
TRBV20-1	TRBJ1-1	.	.	TGCAGGGCCCACGGGGGTGCGGACACTGAAGCTTTCTTT	CRAHGGADTEAFF
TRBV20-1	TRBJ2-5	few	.	TGCAGTGCTAGAGATCGGGCAGGCCAAGAGACCCAGTACTTC	CSARDRAGQETQYF
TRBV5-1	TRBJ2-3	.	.	TGCGCCAGCAGCTTGGGGGTAGGAGTCACAGATACGCAGTATTTT	CASSLGVGVTDTQYF
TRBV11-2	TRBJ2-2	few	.	TGTGCCAGCAGCTTAGTTTTCGGCACCGGGGAGCTGTTTTTT	CASSLVFGTGELFF
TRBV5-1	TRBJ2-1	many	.	TGCGCCAGCAGCCGGGCACAGGGAAACAATGAGCAGTTCTTC	CASSRAQGNNEQFF
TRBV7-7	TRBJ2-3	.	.	TGTGCCAGCAGCGCGGGGGTAGGGGGCCGCACAGATACGCAGTATTTT	CASSAGVGGRTDTQYF